The entry below describes one TCR beta chain. Its antigen is not identified. Sequenced by immunoSEQ multiplex PCR; TCRdb stores in-frame clones only, minus some. This table holds about 97,000 clones, roughly 79% found once. This record comes from a study of radiotherapy plus CTLA-4 blockade in lung cancer. General observations from the study: Radiotherapy with ipilimumab was followed by blood expansion of tumor-derived clones. Early clone dynamics of blood T cells, plus interferon-beta, reportedly predicted response best.

This CDR3 is 15 amino acids long. The germline V gene encodes CDR1 SQVTM and CDR2 ANQGSEA. J was trimmed by 3 bases and V by 7 bases; bases with no gene match: 11. This receptor was identified in a human donor with non-small cell lung cancer who had a partial response to radiotherapy plus ipilimumab. Some clones in this sample may be carry-over from other donors' samples. The material was peripheral blood, obtained from a patient treated with radiotherapy plus ipilimumab. The chain couples TRBV29-1 to TRBJ1-2; 10 bases are shared with TRBD1. The CDR3 region has the DNA TGCAGCGCCTCGATATCCGGGACAGGGGACTATGGCTACACCTTC. The encoded protein is CSASISGTGDYGYTF.